This T cell receptor (beta chain) was observed in a study of cytotoxic CD8 clonotypes in ibrutinib-treated CLL. For the study at large: Patient counts were roughly 10 relapsed/refractory, 15 treatment-naive and fewer than 18 IGHV unmutated. Notes on the study in general: Sampling time points were not equivalent between sustained-remission and progressing patients. Before falling back toward baseline at progression, clonality had risen at the time of ibrutinib response.

A few counts support this clone. The antigen remains undetermined. Using immunoSEQ multiplex PCR, the repertoire was profiled, and TCRdb retains in-frame clones only, with some absent. The table includes over 250,000 clones, approximately 76% detected once. The TCR originated in a human donor with chronic lymphocytic leukemia. The material sequenced was PBMCs, taken at disease progression, from a patient treated with ibrutinib.

The CDR3 DNA sequence: TGTGCCAGCAGCCTTAGCGGAGATACGCAGTATTTT. Translated, it gives CASSLSGDTQYF. V is TRBV27 and J is TRBJ2-3, with a possible D match to TRBD2 (6 bases). Germline V gene sequence: CDR1 MNHEY, CDR2 SMNVEV (reference sequence). The CDR3 runs 12 residues. Deletions cut 6 bases from V and 5 bases from J, with 9 bases between.